Below are 21 T cell receptor beta chains sequenced from a single sample in a study of blood T cell repertoires in COVID-19. Using immunoSEQ multiplex PCR, the repertoire was profiled, and TCRdb retains in-frame clones only, with some absent. The sample contains around 190,000 clones, roughly 83% of which appear only once. The specimen sequenced was peripheral blood. These TCRs come from a woman in her forties with COVID-19, enrolled during active disease.

This clone has just a few counts. The J gene is TRBJ2-5, the V gene TRBV19; D uncertain. Germline V gives CDR1 LNHDA, CDR2 SQIVND (reference sequence). V lost 3 bases and J 1 base, leaving 6 bases between the germline ends. The CDR3 extends over 13 amino acids. The CDR3: CASSISIQETQYF. The CDR3 DNA follows: TGTGCCAGTAGTATTTCTATCCAAGAGACCCAGTACTTC.

The chain couples TRBV19 to TRBJ1-1, with D hard to call. The CDR3 extends over 14 amino acids. With 5 bases removed from V and 4 bases from J, the gap between germline ends came to 14 bases. Looked up from germline, CDR1 is LNHDA and CDR2 is SQIVND (reference sequence). DNA of the CDR3: TGTGCCAGTAGTCCAATTCAGGTGGGCACTGAAGCTTTCTTT. Translated, it gives CASSPIQVGTEAFF.

The chain recombines TRBV11-2 with TRBJ2-3, with 8 bases fitting TRBD1. With 5 bases clipped from V and 3 bases from J, the junction kept 10 bases outside the gene matches. The CDR3 consists of 16 residues. Germline V gene data show CDR1 as SGHAT and CDR2 as FQNNGV. The CDR3 region has the DNA TGTGCCAGCAGCCGGACCCTCGGACAGGGTACAGATACGCAGTATTTT. Amino acids: CASSRTLGQGTDTQYF.

This chain connects TRBV6-5 to TRBJ2-3, with 8 bases fitting TRBD2. V lost 7 bases, J lost 6 bases, and 12 bases stayed unmatched. The CDR3 is 15 residues long. From germline, CDR1 is MNHEY and CDR2 SVGAGI. The chain's CDR3 is CASTPLVAGRDTQYF. CDR3 DNA sequence: TGTGCCAGCACCCCTCTGGTAGCGGGGAGGGATACGCAGTATTTT.

The CDR3 nucleotides are TGTGCCAGCAGCCATGTACGGGGGGGGCGCGGCACCGGGGAGCTGTTTTTT. This gives the protein CASSHVRGGRGTGELFF. The genes are TRBV3-1 (or the pseudogene TRBV3-2) and TRBJ2-2; 8 bases agree with TRBD2. This CDR3 is 17 amino acids long. Losses at the gene ends were 3 bases for V and 4 bases for J; bases not matched to a gene: 10. Germline CDR1 is LGHDT and CDR2 is YNNKEL (reference sequence).

This clone occurred a few times. V and J are TRBV2 and TRBJ2-1; a possible D gene is TRBD2 (5 bases). V shed 3 bases and J shed 0 bases, with 18 bases lying between them. The CDR3 runs 18 residues. The germline V gene has CDR1 SNHLY and CDR2 FYNNEI. The CDR3 DNA reads TGTGCCAGCAGTGACGGACTCAGAAGCTTCAGCTCCTACAATGAGCAGTTCTTC. It encodes CASSDGLRSFSSYNEQFF.

This rearrangement joins TRBV19 to TRBJ1-5, with 11 bases aligning to TRBD1. Germline V gene sequence: CDR1 LNHDA, CDR2 SQIVND (reference sequence). CDR3 length: 14 amino acids. The V gene end was trimmed by 4 bases and the J gene end by 6 bases; junction bases not matched to a gene: 2. The CDR3 DNA follows: TGTGCCAGTAGTAGGACAGGGGGCGGTCAGCCCCAGCATTTT. Translated, it gives CASSRTGGGQPQHF.

The V call is TRBV19, the J call TRBJ2-1; 13 bases map to TRBD2. The CDR3 length is 16 residues. Germline loops: CDR1 LNHDA, CDR2 SQIVND (reference sequence). With V trimmed by 8 bases and J by 7 bases, 11 bases remained unmatched. The CDR3 DNA reads as TGTGCCAGTGGCCGGACTAGCGGGAGAGGGGCGAATGAGCAGTTCTTC. Protein sequence: CASGRTSGRGANEQFF.

The V gene is TRBV4-1, the J gene TRBJ2-1; TRBD2 agrees at 9 bases. With 4 bases clipped from V and 9 bases from J, the junction kept 16 bases outside the gene matches. The germline CDR1 and CDR2 sequences are MGHRA and YSYEKL. CDR3 length equals 17 residues. The CDR3 DNA reads TGCGCCAGCAGCCTTACCTTAGCGGGAGACGTGGGAAGTGAGCAGTTCTTC. It yields the protein CASSLTLAGDVGSEQFF.

The rearrangement links TRBV5-1 to TRBJ1-4; 7 nucleotides match TRBD1. Germline trimming cut 0 bases from V and 7 bases from J; bases unmatched to any gene: 3. The CDR3 sequence is 14 residues long. Germline loops: CDR1 SGHRS, CDR2 YFSETQ. CDR3 DNA: TGCGCCAGCAGCTTGGAGGGGGCGGTTGAAAAACTGTTTTTT. Translation gives CASSLEGAVEKLFF.

This sequence joins TRBV7-9 and TRBJ2-2, with a possible D match to TRBD2 (5 bases). From germline, CDR1 is SEHNR and CDR2 FQNEAQ (reference sequence). V lost 4 bases to trimming and J lost 4 bases, with 13 bases between them. The CDR3 consists of 15 residues. The CDR3 sequence is CASSWRTATTGELFF. Here the CDR3 DNA reads TGTGCCAGCAGCTGGAGGACGGCGACCACCGGGGAGCTGTTTTTT.

This clone was seen only a few times. The V gene is TRBV27, the J gene TRBJ2-5, with a tentative D call TRBD1 (6 bases). The germline V and J ends were trimmed by 8 bases and 3 bases, with 16 bases remaining between them. The CDR3 covers 14 residues. Germline lookup yields CDR1 MNHEY and CDR2 SMNVEV (reference sequence). The chain's CDR3 is CASSHRARKETQYF. The CDR3 DNA is TGTGCCAGCTCCCACAGGGCACGGAAAGAGACCCAGTACTTC.

V and J are TRBV30 and TRBJ1-4; D is uncertain. The CDR3 totals 16 residues. Trimming took off 3 bases at V and 4 bases at J, with 18 bases between the two ends. CDR1 is GTSNPN, CDR2 SVGIG, per germline (reference sequence). CDR3 coding DNA: TGTGCCTGGAGGGCTGGGCCGCCTTTGGGTAATGAAAAACTGTTTTTT. As protein: CAWRAGPPLGNEKLFF.

CDR3 sequence reads: CASSTTDSYEQYF. CDR3 nucleotide sequence: TGTGCCAGTAGTACTACTGACTCCTACGAGCAGTACTTC. V usage is TRBV19 and J usage is TRBJ2-7; D is undetermined. The germline CDR1 and CDR2 sequences are LNHDA and SQIVND (reference sequence). Trimming stripped 4 bases from V and 0 bases from J, with 7 bases between. CDR3 length equals 13 residues.

This clone was detected a few times. V and J are TRBV12-3 or TRBV12-4 and TRBJ2-1, with 7 bases fitting TRBD2. This CDR3 contains 13 residues. V shed 8 bases, J shed 5 bases, and the junction held 6 bases outside the gene matches. The CDR3 region has the DNA TGTGCCAGCCGCCCGGCGGGGGACAATGAGCAGTTCTTC. Amino acid sequence: CASRPAGDNEQFF.

As for this clone: This sample also contains other DNA sequences that code for the same CDR3. The V and J genes are TRBV7-9 and TRBJ1-4; D unclear. CDR1 and CDR2 (germline): SEHNR, FQNEAQ (reference sequence). The CDR3 is 14 amino acids. Trimming pared 1 base from V and 4 bases from J, leaving 7 bases between. In DNA form, the CDR3 reads TGTGCCAGCAGCTTAGTCAGGCTTAATGAAAAACTGTTTTTT. This encodes CASSLVRLNEKLFF.

This clone was picked up many times. J is TRBJ2-2 and V is TRBV7-3; possibly TRBD1 for D (5 bases). This CDR3 contains 15 residues. Trimming removed 1 base at V and 2 bases at J, with 8 bases between. CDR1 is SGHTA, CDR2 FQGTGA, per germline. The chain's CDR3 is CASSLNTGNTGELFF. CDR3 DNA: TGTGCCAGCAGCTTAAACACAGGAAACACCGGGGAGCTGTTTTTT.

The J gene is TRBJ2-7, the V gene TRBV7-9; the D gene is possibly TRBD1 (5 bases). V lost 1 base and J lost 6, with 19 bases in between. Germline V gives CDR1 SEHNR, CDR2 FQNEAQ (reference sequence). This CDR3 has 16 residues. CDR3 DNA: TGTGCCAGCAGCTTAGATCCAGGGAAAGTTTTCCCCGAGCAGTACTTC. Its translation: CASSLDPGKVFPEQYF.

This clone appeared a few times. The chain is built from TRBV9 and TRBJ2-1; 12 bases agree with TRBD2. The CDR3 covers 15 residues. CDR1 and CDR2 (germline): SGDLS, YYNGEE. Unmatched junction bases numbered 8, after V lost 3 bases and J lost 10 bases. The CDR3 spells CASSGLAGGPREQFF. The CDR3 DNA sequence: TGTGCCAGCAGCGGGCTAGCGGGGGGGCCGAGGGAGCAGTTCTTC.

The chain links TRBV5-5 to TRBJ1-5; no reliable D call. Deletions cut 0 bases from V and 11 bases from J, with 15 bases between. The germline gives CDR1 SGHKS, CDR2 YYEKEE (reference sequence). The CDR3 covers 14 residues. The CDR3: CASSLEAGLMAQHF. CDR3 coding DNA: TGTGCCAGCAGCTTGGAGGCAGGCCTGATGGCCCAGCATTTT.

The table lists this clone with a count of one. CDR3 sequence: CSAGPMGSGEKLFF. For the CDR3, the DNA is TGCAGCGCCGGTCCGATGGGGTCGGGGGAAAAACTGTTTTTT. The chain employs TRBV29-1 and TRBJ1-4; D call uncertain. This CDR3 is 14 amino acids long. From germline, CDR1 is SQVTM and CDR2 ANQGSEA. Trimming removed 7 bases at V and 8 bases at J, with 20 bases between.